Listed below are T cell receptor beta chains from one sample, sequenced in a study of OX40 agonist ivuxolimab in advanced cancers. Measured with immunoSEQ multiplex PCR; TCRdb has only the in-frame clones, and not every one. The sample comprises fewer than 95,000 clones, about 80% of which are singletons, and 6.6% rests with the top ten. The sequencing used CD4+ or CD8+ T cells sorted from blood, collected in a trial of the OX40 agonist ivuxolimab. The receptors were gathered from an adult with an advanced solid tumor such as melanoma, head and neck, liver or kidney cancer. Both conserved end residues are part of each CDR3. D genes are given only for firm matches. A clone size is listed for some rows: how often the clone was seen (once, few, many), or a class if it is expanded.

v_gene,abundance,d_gene,j_gene,CDR3aa,CDR3nt
TRBV29-1,-,TRBD1,TRBJ1-2,CSVAPGGAGYGYTF,TGCAGCGTGGCCCCAGGGGGCGCGGGCTATGGCTACACCTTC
TRBV7-6,-,-,TRBJ2-5,CASSLGGVVYQYQETQYF,TGTGCCAGCAGCTTAGGGGGTGTAGTTTACCAGTACCAAGAGACCCAGTACTTC
TRBV28,-,-,TRBJ2-1,CASAVPRGNNEQFF,TGTGCCAGCGCGGTTCCTAGGGGAAACAATGAGCAGTTCTTC
TRBV30,-,-,TRBJ2-3,CAWRVQGPTDTQYF,TGTGCCTGGAGGGTACAGGGCCCCACAGATACGCAGTATTTT
TRBV29-1,-,-,TRBJ2-3,CSVEDTDTQYF,TGCAGCGTAGAGGACACAGATACGCAGTATTTT
TRBV7-8,-,-,TRBJ1-5,CASSRAPGGNQPQHF,TGTGCCAGCAGTCGGGCCCCGGGAGGCAATCAGCCCCAGCATTTT
TRBV4-1,-,-,TRBJ1-1,CASSQLQAMNTEAFF,TGCGCCAGCAGCCAGCTACAGGCGATGAACACTGAAGCTTTCTTT
TRBV7-8,once,-,TRBJ1-2,CANSPRDPSIYGYTF,TGTGCCAACAGCCCCCGGGACCCCTCGATCTATGGCTACACCTTC
TRBV27,-,-,TRBJ1-2,CASTAGVGDGYTF,TGTGCCAGCACTGCCGGGGTAGGTGACGGCTACACCTTC
TRBV18,-,TRBD1,TRBJ2-7,CASSTGGPSYEQYF,TGTGCCAGCTCAACAGGGGGCCCGTCCTACGAGCAGTACTTC
TRBV10-3,-,TRBD1,TRBJ2-7,CAISEGGQGAAYEQYF,TGTGCCATCAGTGAGGGAGGACAGGGGGCGGCCTACGAGCAGTACTTC
TRBV20-1,-,-,TRBJ2-3,CSAAKRDTQYF,TGCAGTGCTGCCAAGAGGGATACGCAGTATTTT
TRBV5-1,-,TRBD1,TRBJ1-3,CASTSTGAGNTIYF,TGCGCCAGCACCTCGACAGGGGCTGGAAACACCATATATTTT
TRBV5-4,-,TRBD1,TRBJ2-7,CASSLYRTGAAEQYF,TGTGCCAGCAGCTTGTATCGGACAGGGGCCGCCGAGCAGTACTTC
TRBV5-8,-,-,TRBJ1-4,CASSGTGATTNEKLFF,TGTGCCAGCAGCGGGACGGGGGCAACAACTAATGAAAAACTGTTTTTT
TRBV7-9,once,-,TRBJ1-1,CASRVDSSGTWNTEAFF,TGTGCCAGCAGGGTGGACAGTTCGGGGACGTGGAACACTGAAGCTTTCTTT
TRBV9,-,-,TRBJ2-5,CASSGGGAQETQYF,TGTGCCAGCAGCGGGGGCGGCGCCCAAGAGACCCAGTACTTC
TRBV28,-,TRBD2,TRBJ2-5,CASSLSGINQETQYF,TGTGCCAGCAGCCTTAGCGGGATAAACCAAGAGACCCAGTACTTC
TRBV29-1,-,TRBD1,TRBJ1-1,CSVQGAVTEAFF,TGCAGCGTACAGGGGGCGGTCACTGAAGCTTTCTTT
TRBV30,-,-,TRBJ2-7,CAWSRQSYEQYF,TGTGCCTGGAGTAGGCAGTCCTACGAGCAGTACTTC
TRBV6-1,-,TRBD1,TRBJ1-5,CASTFGQVVNQPQHF,TGTGCCAGCACCTTCGGACAGGTAGTCAATCAGCCCCAGCATTTT
TRBV9,-,-,TRBJ2-5,CASSETPGYQETQYF,TGTGCCAGCAGCGAAACCCCCGGGTACCAAGAGACCCAGTACTTC
TRBV18,once,-,TRBJ2-6,CASSPGDITDSGANVLTF,TGTGCCAGCTCACCTGGTGACATTACCGACTCTGGGGCCAACGTCCTGACTTTC
TRBV27,-,-,TRBJ1-5,CASSFEPNQPQHF,TGTGCCAGCAGTTTCGAGCCAAATCAGCCCCAGCATTTT
TRBV2,-,TRBD1,TRBJ1-2,CASSVNRGGYGYTF,TGTGCCAGCAGTGTGAACAGGGGGGGATATGGCTACACCTTC
TRBV7-2,-,-,TRBJ2-2,CASSLDTSFGGELFF,TGTGCCAGCAGCTTAGACACTAGCTTCGGAGGGGAGCTGTTTTTT
TRBV5-6,-,-,TRBJ2-1,CASSLGSYNEQFF,TGTGCCAGCAGCTTGGGATCCTACAATGAGCAGTTCTTC
TRBV7-9,-,-,TRBJ2-5,CATGAESHTETQYF,TGTGCCACCGGTGCGGAGAGCCATACGGAGACCCAGTACTTC
TRBV7-2,-,-,TRBJ2-3,CASSLASRQDTDTQYF,TGTGCCAGCAGCTTAGCTAGTCGACAGGACACAGATACGCAGTATTTT
TRBV5-4,-,TRBD1,TRBJ1-2,CASSGPGPGQGAGGYTF,TGTGCCAGCAGCGGACCAGGCCCGGGACAGGGGGCTGGAGGCTACACCTTC
TRBV7-2,-,TRBD1,TRBJ1-2,CASSPGQGDGYTF,TGTGCCAGCAGCCCGGGACAGGGGGATGGCTACACCTTC